Below, one T cell receptor beta chain is given with its context. Antigen unknown. These data belong to a study of response to subunit inactivated influenza vaccine. Findings and limits, study-wide: Authors suggested seasonal influenza vaccinations each recruit few new T cells.

This CDR3 has 15 amino acids. The ends were cut back, 2 bases at V and 2 bases at J, with 10 bases in the middle. Germline V lookup: CDR1 SGHRS, CDR2 YFSETQ. TCRdb independently ran MiXCR on the RT-PCR reads; one entry per CDR3 protein. The data hold roughly 570,000 distinct CDR3 sequences, with 14% observed a single time. This rearrangement joins TRBV5-1 to TRBJ1-4; D perhaps matches TRBD1 (6 bases). This sequence originates from a man aged 50 to 60 who received an inactivated influenza vaccine. The specimen was PBMCs from blood, collected 12 days after vaccination. The CDR3 DNA reads as TGCGCCAGCAGCTTCAGACAGGAGACTAATGAAAAACTGTTTTTT. This gives the protein CASSFRQETNEKLFF.